This T cell receptor beta chain is drawn from a study of glioma-infiltrating T cells after dendritic cell vaccination listed by TCRdb under 2016. Notes on the research overall: A cohort of approximately 15 glioblastoma patients from Phase I and II dendritic cell vaccination trials was included, of whom 9 were newly diagnosed and 6 had recurrent disease. Survival after dendritic cell vaccination was correlated with TCR sequencing metrics, including TIL content and tumor-blood repertoire overlap. Between the early 2000s and the early 2010s, patients were given autologous tumor lysate-pulsed dendritic cell vaccination. To make the vaccine, monocyte-derived dendritic cells were cultured for seven days with IL-4 and GM-CSF and then pulsed overnight with autologous tumor lysate. Each patient got three intradermal injections of the dendritic cell vaccine, spaced at biweekly intervals, in the arm below the axilla. In glioblastoma patients vaccinated with dendritic cells, deep sequencing of TCR beta CDR3 regions served to measure tumor-infiltrating lymphocyte content and to compare repertoires between tumor and blood.

Concerning this clone: Its antigen is currently not known. Qualities for individual bases were not recorded, and no much larger clone is one base off.

The time point label for this specimen denotes: after dendritic cell vaccination, including at tumor progression/relapse. Patients were selected for having adequate residual fresh-frozen tumor tissue and more than two years of available survival data. Molecular status otherwise varied across the glioblastoma patients, but none of them carried an isocitrate dehydrogenase mutation. PBMC were collected before vaccination, two weeks after the third vaccination, and at tumor progression if progression occurred. The Qiagen DNeasy Blood extraction Kit was used to extract genomic DNA. The study at large found these results: The cohort was small and heterogeneous, with few patients having full blood and tumor sets and even fewer initial-recurrent tumor pairs. Longer time to progression and overall survival after dendritic cell vaccination were predicted by higher estimated pretreatment TIL content. The three-group TCR overlap response model was described as speculative and requiring prospective validation. TCR clonality showed no direct relationship with survival, which suggests that a diverse polyclonal response may be important.

TCRB CDR3 regions were amplified from 1.5 to 2 ug genomic DNA, or all available DNA if less, using the immunoSEQ assay. The multiplex PCR relied on 60 forward primers for TCR V beta segments and 13 reverse primers for J beta segments. To estimate the number of reads per starting template, synthetic control templates were added to each sample at limiting dilution. Reads of 87 bp were generated by sequencing on the Illumina HiSeq System. Processing in the source paper ran as follows. PCR and sequencing errors were removed by a nearest neighbor algorithm that merged closely related sequences. TCR overlap was measured as the percentage of unique tumor TCR beta sequences also present in the same patient's peripheral blood. The source is immuneACCESS, and TCRdb retained only in-frame sequences with V and J called. Part of the clones is not carried over; for the studies checked, unresolved V genes explain less than half of this, and the remainder is unexplained. D and trimming were read from the DNA, whereas the V and J calls and clone size are those reported in that table. Here the sample has roughly 80,000 clones; about nine tenths occur a single time. 2% to 2.5% of the sample belongs to the ten largest clones.

The source of this sequence is a human donor with glioblastoma. The sequences come from blood, collected after dendritic cell vaccination.

The nucleotide sequence reads as follows: TGTGCCAGCAGCTTACCTACAGGGGACGGAATTGAAGCTTTCTTT. This codes for CASSLPTGDGIEAFF. Recombination connected TRBV7-9 to TRBJ1-1; 7 middle bases align to TRBD1. The CDR3 contains 15 residues, cysteine and phenylalanine counted. Only the CDR3 DNA stays, 45 bases, in frame from base 1. From a lookup of the germline V gene (reference sequence), CDR1 and CDR2 are SEHNR and FQNEAQ. Ends trimmed: V by 2 bases, J by 7 bases; bases unmatched to a gene: 10.